The 30 T cell receptor beta chains reported below all come from one sample, sequenced in a study of beta chain features in type 1 diabetes. Regarding the study as a whole: People with Type 1 diabetes carried modestly yet significantly shorter TCRB CDR3s in all four CD4+ subsets.

Their cognate antigens are unknown. All of the isolated RNA was reverse transcribed, so expressed TCRB transcripts were sequenced. The assay was immunoSEQ multiplex PCR, and TCRdb's table has in-frame clones only and misses some. This sample has about 150,000 clones, with 9% to 12% found just once. Sequenced material: central memory CD4+ T cells from blood. These receptors originate from a young man with type 1 diabetes.

This clone was counted once. The rearrangement links TRBV30 to TRBJ2-5; D not resolved. The DNA matches TRBJ2-7 better at its end, which makes the J call doubtful. In germline, CDR1 is GTSNPN, CDR2 SVGIG (reference sequence). The CDR3 covers 11 residues. The CDR3 reads CAWSAGHEQYF. CDR3 DNA sequence: TGTGCCTGGAGTGCAGGACACGAGCAGTACTTC.

This clone came up a few times. The chain combines TRBV29-1 with TRBJ1-1, with 9 bases aligning to TRBD1. The CDR3 is 13 residues long. The V segment lost 4 bases and the J segment 6 bases; nucleotides outside the gene matches: 6. Germline loops: CDR1 SQVTM, CDR2 ANQGSEA. CDR3: CSVVGQGDSEAFF. CDR3 DNA sequence: TGCAGCGTTGTGGGACAGGGTGATTCTGAAGCTTTCTTT.

This chain links TRBV10-3 with TRBJ2-7, with D possibly TRBD1 on 8 matching bases. V was pared by 6 bases and J by 11 bases, with 14 bases between. Germline V gene data show CDR1 as ENHRY and CDR2 as SYGVKD. The CDR3 extends over 11 amino acids. In DNA form, the CDR3 reads TGTGCCATCAGGGATACAGGGGGGGAGTACTTC. It encodes CAIRDTGGEYF.

This clone occurred a few times. The CDR3 DNA reads TGTGCCTGGAGCTCAGGGATCAATCAGCCCCAGCATTTT. Its translation: CAWSSGINQPQHF. The rearrangement links TRBV30 to TRBJ1-5, with a weak D call TRBD1 (5 bases). V lost 3 bases, J lost 3 bases, and 9 bases lay in between. Germline V gene lookup returns CDR1 GTSNPN and CDR2 SVGIG (reference sequence). The CDR3 runs to 13 residues.

The J gene is TRBJ1-1, the V gene TRBV20-1; maybe TRBD1 (6 bases). Germline CDR1 DFQATT, CDR2 SNEGSKA (reference sequence). This CDR3 contains 11 residues. V lost 5 bases to trimming and J lost 4 bases, with 8 bases between them. The CDR3 nucleotides read TGCAGTGCTCAGGGGATCACTGAAGCTTTCTTT. This codes for CSAQGITEAFF.

A note on this clone: At the DNA level, this CDR3 is encoded by other sequences in the same sample as well. This chain uses TRBV7-2 with TRBJ1-5; 9 bases fit TRBD1. This CDR3 has 15 amino acids. After removal of 1 base from V and 2 bases from J, the junction contained 0 bases not matched to a gene. Germline-derived CDR1 and CDR2 are SGHTA and FQGNSA. The CDR3 nucleotides read TGTGCCAGCAGCTTAGGGACAGGGGGCAATCAGCCCCAGCATTTT. Translation gives CASSLGTGGNQPQHF.

This chain connects TRBV10-3 to TRBJ2-3, with 8 bases matching TRBD1. V was clipped by 5 bases and J by 4 bases; unmatched bases: 8. Germline V gives CDR1 ENHRY, CDR2 SYGVKD. The CDR3 covers 15 residues. As DNA, the CDR3 is TGTGCCATCAGTACACAGGGGGACGGGGCAGATACGCAGTATTTT. It yields the protein CAISTQGDGADTQYF.

This clone was picked up a small number of times. The chain couples TRBV6-5 to TRBJ2-2, with 8 bases fitting TRBD2. The germline CDR1 and CDR2 sequences are MNHEY and SVGAGI. Trimming at V came to 4 bases and at J to 6 bases, leaving 10 bases not matched to a gene. CDR3 length equals 16 residues. The CDR3 loop is CASSLLSGGPAGELFF. Written as DNA, the CDR3 is TGTGCCAGCAGTTTACTAAGCGGGGGCCCCGCCGGGGAGCTGTTTTTT.

This clone was counted ten times or more. Here the CDR3 DNA reads TGTGCCAGCAGCCCAGGGAGGAGTACCGGGGAGCTGTTTTTT. Its protein product is CASSPGRSTGELFF. This chain joins TRBV7-2 and TRBJ2-2; tentative D call: TRBD2 (6 bases). Germline CDR1 and CDR2: SGHTA and FQGNSA. Between the trimmed V and J ends, which lost 5 bases and 5 bases, there was a span of 12 bases. The CDR3 runs to 14 residues.

This clone was seen more than once but under ten times. The same CDR3 arises from other DNA sequences in this sample as well. The rearrangement joins TRBV30 to TRBJ2-7; D might be TRBD1 (6 bases). The CDR3 spans 11 residues. Germline lookup yields CDR1 GTSNPN and CDR2 SVGIG (reference sequence). Between the trimmed V and J ends, which lost 4 bases and 2 bases, there was a span of 6 bases. The CDR3 here is CAWNRAYEQYF. The CDR3, as DNA: TGTGCCTGGAACAGGGCCTACGAGCAGTACTTC.

This chain joins TRBV27 and TRBJ1-1; 8 bases map to TRBD1. This CDR3 has 15 residues. Germline CDR1 MNHEY, CDR2 SMNVEV (reference sequence). Trimming cost V 6 bases and J 3 bases; bases outside gene matches: 9. CDR3 sequence (DNA): TGTGCCAGCAGCAAAACACACAGGGGGGACACTGAAGCTTTCTTT. Its translation: CASSKTHRGDTEAFF.

This clone has only a few counts. The chain recombines TRBV10-2 with TRBJ2-7; the match to TRBD2 covers 7 bases. The ends lost 3 bases at V and 2 bases at J; junction bases unmatched: 4. Germline loops: CDR1 WSHSY, CDR2 SAAADI. The CDR3 is 14 residues long. DNA of the CDR3: TGCGCCAGCAGTGATTCGGGGGGTGCCTACGAGCAGTACTTC. Protein sequence: CASSDSGGAYEQYF.

This clone has a handful of counts. V gene TRBV29-1 combines with J gene TRBJ2-7; 8 bases agree with TRBD1. The trim removed 0 bases at V and 3 bases at J, leaving 4 bases unmatched. The CDR3 loop spans 14 amino acids. From germline, CDR1 is SQVTM and CDR2 ANQGSEA. The CDR3 sequence is CSVEDDRGNYEQYF. DNA for the CDR3: TGCAGCGTTGAAGACGACAGGGGAAACTACGAGCAGTACTTC.

This clone has more than one count but fewer than ten. The chain couples TRBV7-3 to TRBJ2-2, with unresolved D. Trimming removed 4 bases at V and 7 bases at J, with 13 bases between. The CDR3 contains 14 residues. Germline assignment: CDR1 SGHTA and CDR2 FQGTGA. CDR3 sequence: CASSSFITYGELFF. CDR3 DNA: TGTGCCAGCAGCTCCTTCATAACTTACGGGGAGCTGTTTTTT.

This clone was counted only a few times. The CDR3 nucleotides read TGTGCCAGCATGGAGAGCGGGAGGTCCTACGAGCAGTACTTC. As protein: CASMESGRSYEQYF. The V and J genes are TRBV28 and TRBJ2-7, with 9 bases identical to TRBD2. This CDR3 is built from 14 residues. With V trimmed by 7 bases and J by 1 base, 5 bases remained unmatched. Germline-derived CDR1 and CDR2 are MDHEN and SYDVKM. The full variable domain, rest sourced from reference TRBV28 and TRBJ2-7, is DVKVTQSSRYLVKRTGEKVFLECVQDMDHENMFWYRQDPGLGLRLIYFSYDVKMKEKGDIPEGYSVSREKKERFSLILESASTNQTSMYLCASMESGRSYEQYFGPGTRLTVT.

This clone was seen a few times. The chain links TRBV15 to TRBJ2-1, with 11 positions matching TRBD1. J lost 7 bases, V lost 6 bases, and 5 bases had no gene match. The CDR3 runs to 14 residues. Per germline, CDR1 LNHNV and CDR2 YYDKDF (reference sequence). Here the CDR3 reads CATSQDRGRNEQFF. The DNA of the CDR3 is TGTGCCACCAGTCAGGACAGGGGGCGAAATGAGCAGTTCTTC.

The chain combines TRBV18 with TRBJ1-4; unclear D gene. The germline V gene encodes CDR1 KGHSH and CDR2 LQKENI. CDR3 length: 13 amino acids. V was clipped by 2 bases and J by 8 bases, with 9 bases between them. The chain's CDR3 is CASSPSLEEKLFF. The CDR3 coding sequence is TGTGCCAGCTCACCATCCCTCGAGGAAAAACTGTTTTTT. Combining the CDR3 with reference TRBV18 and TRBJ1-4 gives the whole variable domain NAGVMQNPRHLVRRRGQEARLRCSPMKGHSHVYWYRQLPEEGLKFMVYLQKENIIDESGMPKERFSAEFPKEGPSILRIQQVVRGDSAAYFCASSPSLEEKLFFGSGTQLSVL.

This chain links TRBV2 with TRBJ2-7; 11 bases align to TRBD1. Germline lookup yields CDR1 SNHLY and CDR2 FYNNEI. Trimming removed 5 bases from V and 3 bases from J; junction bases left unmatched: 6. The CDR3 runs to 15 residues. CDR3: CASSKGQGDVYEQYF. The CDR3, as DNA: TGTGCCAGCAGTAAGGGACAGGGGGATGTCTACGAGCAGTACTTC.

About this clone: Other DNA sequences of this sample code for an identical CDR3. This chain uses TRBV5-1 with TRBJ2-7; D not resolved. Trimming pared 0 bases from V and 1 base from J, leaving 8 bases between. The CDR3 consists of 14 residues. Germline V gene data show CDR1 as SGHRS and CDR2 as YFSETQ. In DNA, the CDR3 is TGCGCCAGCAGCTTGGTTCAGGCATCCTACGAGCAGTACTTC. Its protein is CASSLVQASYEQYF.

The V call is TRBV7-3, the J call TRBJ2-3, with 9 bases that match TRBD1. The CDR3 is 16 amino acids. After removal of 5 bases from V and 5 bases from J, the junction contained 11 bases not matched to a gene. Germline-derived CDR1 and CDR2 are SGHTA and FQGTGA. The CDR3 spells CASSPRDRDSGDTQYF. DNA for the CDR3: TGTGCCAGCAGCCCCAGGGACAGGGACTCTGGAGATACGCAGTATTTT. The full variable domain, its missing parts supplied by reference TRBV7-3 and TRBJ2-3, is GAGVSQTPSNKVTEKGKYVELRCDPISGHTALYWYRQSLGQGPEFLIYFQGTGAADDSGLPNDRFFAVRPEGSVSTLKIQRTERGDSAVYLCASSPRDRDSGDTQYFGPGTRLTVL.

The rearrangement uses TRBV13 and TRBJ2-7; TRBD2 matches 12 bases. With V trimmed by 4 bases and J by 4 bases, 5 bases remained unmatched. Germline V gene sequence: CDR1 PRHDT, CDR2 FYEKMQ (reference sequence). The CDR3 runs to 15 residues. The CDR3 DNA follows: TGTGCCAGCAGCTCAAGACTAGCGGGAGCTTACGAGCAGTACTTC. Its translation is CASSSRLAGAYEQYF.

A few counts support this clone. V gene TRBV5-4 combines with J gene TRBJ2-7; D might be TRBD2 (5 bases). Germline-derived CDR1 and CDR2 are SGHNT and YYREEE (reference sequence). The CDR3 contains 12 residues. V was shortened by 3 bases and J by 7 bases, with 11 bases between the two germline ends. CDR3: CASSSTTGEQYF. In nucleotides, the CDR3 is TGTGCCAGCAGCTCAACCACGGGAGAGCAGTACTTC.

This clone was detected a few times. The chain links TRBV19 to TRBJ2-1; 8 nucleotides match TRBD1. The CDR3 extends over 13 amino acids. Looked up from germline, CDR1 is LNHDA and CDR2 is SQIVND (reference sequence). J was trimmed by 6 bases and V by 3 bases; bases with no gene match: 1. The CDR3 loop reads CASSIDRGNEQFF. CDR3 DNA: TGTGCCAGTAGTATTGACAGGGGCAATGAGCAGTTCTTC.

This clone turned up a few times. The rearrangement links TRBV7-2 to TRBJ2-1; D perhaps matches TRBD1 (6 bases). Trimming pared 4 bases from V and 2 bases from J, leaving 12 bases between. This CDR3 has 15 amino acids. The germline V gene has CDR1 SGHTA and CDR2 FQGNSA. In DNA form, the CDR3 reads TGTGCCAGCAGCTCAGAAGGACAGACCTACAATGAGCAGTTCTTC. Translation gives CASSSEGQTYNEQFF.

This clone was observed a few times. The CDR3 is CASSATPGQGRENIQYF. The CDR3 DNA reads as TGTGCCAGCAGTGCGACGCCGGGACAGGGTAGGGAAAACATTCAGTACTTC. This chain uses TRBV2 with TRBJ2-4, with 9 bases identical to TRBD1. With 4 bases clipped from V and 5 bases from J, the junction kept 12 bases outside the gene matches. The CDR3 consists of 17 residues. Germline lookup yields CDR1 SNHLY and CDR2 FYNNEI.

This clone was seen only a few times. The chain uses TRBV7-2 and TRBJ2-7; a possible D gene is TRBD2 (6 bases). The CDR3 loop spans 15 amino acids. Trimming removed 5 bases from V and 6 bases from J, with 20 bases in between. CDR1 SGHTA and CDR2 FQGNSA come from the germline V gene. This CDR3 reads CASSHLRREPGEQYF. The CDR3 DNA reads as TGTGCCAGCAGCCACCTACGACGGGAGCCGGGCGAGCAGTACTTC.

The table lists this clone with a few counts. This rearrangement joins TRBV7-2 to TRBJ2-3; 8 nucleotides align to TRBD2. Germline V gene lookup returns CDR1 SGHTA and CDR2 FQGNSA. V dropped 5 bases and J dropped 1; count of bases not matched to a gene: 11. CDR3 length: 17 residues. CDR3 protein: CASSHKNPGGGTDTQYF. In nucleotides, the CDR3 is TGTGCCAGCAGCCACAAAAACCCGGGGGGGGGCACAGATACGCAGTATTTT. The entire variable domain, with the rest obtained from reference TRBV7-2 and TRBJ2-3, is as follows: GAGVSQSPSNKVTEKGKDVELRCDPISGHTALYWYRQSLGQGLEFLIYFQGNSAPDKSGLPSDRFSAERTGGSVSTLTIQRTQQEDSAVYLCASSHKNPGGGTDTQYFGPGTRLTVL.

This clone was observed a few times. The chain has TRBV28 and TRBJ1-2; no firm D call. Looked up from germline, CDR1 is MDHEN and CDR2 is SYDVKM. Trimming left V 3 bases short and J 6 bases short, with 11 bases between. The CDR3 is 13 amino acids. CDR3 sequence: CASSLSQSNGYTF. The CDR3 nucleotides are TGTGCCAGCAGTTTGTCACAGTCGAATGGCTACACCTTC.

This clone was counted between two and nine times. The gene calls are TRBV30 and TRBJ2-1; 10 positions match TRBD1. From germline, CDR1 is GTSNPN and CDR2 SVGIG (reference sequence). With 3 bases clipped from V and 8 bases from J, the junction kept 4 bases outside the gene matches. This CDR3 is 13 amino acids long. CDR3 sequence: CAWSRQGAYEQFF. The CDR3, as DNA: TGTGCCTGGAGCCGACAGGGGGCTTATGAGCAGTTCTTC.

Only a few counts were recorded for this clone. V gene TRBV20-1 combines with J gene TRBJ2-1; tentatively, D is TRBD2 (6 bases). The CDR3 sequence is 9 residues long. Trimming removed 3 bases from V and 15 bases from J, with 9 bases in between. Germline V lookup: CDR1 DFQATT, CDR2 SNEGSKA (reference sequence). CDR3 bases: TGCAGTGCTAGTGGAGGGGCGTTCTTC. Translation: CSASGGAFF.